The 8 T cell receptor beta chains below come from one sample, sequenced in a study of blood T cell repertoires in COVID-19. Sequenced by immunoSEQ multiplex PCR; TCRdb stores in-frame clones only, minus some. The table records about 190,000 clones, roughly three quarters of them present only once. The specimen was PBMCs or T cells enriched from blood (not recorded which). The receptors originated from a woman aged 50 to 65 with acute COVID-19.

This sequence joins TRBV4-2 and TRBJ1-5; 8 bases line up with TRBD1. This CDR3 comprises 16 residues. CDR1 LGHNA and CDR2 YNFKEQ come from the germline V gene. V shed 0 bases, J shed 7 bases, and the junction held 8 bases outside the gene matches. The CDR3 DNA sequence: TGTGCCAGCAGCCAAGAAGAACAGGGGGTATACCAGCCCCAGCATTTT. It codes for CASSQEEQGVYQPQHF.

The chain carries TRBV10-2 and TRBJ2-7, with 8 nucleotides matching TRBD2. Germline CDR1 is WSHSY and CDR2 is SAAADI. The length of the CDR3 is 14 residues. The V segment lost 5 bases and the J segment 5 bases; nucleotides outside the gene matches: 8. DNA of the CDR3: TGCGCCAGCAGTCCAGCCAGCGGGGGCCACGAGCAGTACGTC. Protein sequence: CASSPASGGHEQYV.

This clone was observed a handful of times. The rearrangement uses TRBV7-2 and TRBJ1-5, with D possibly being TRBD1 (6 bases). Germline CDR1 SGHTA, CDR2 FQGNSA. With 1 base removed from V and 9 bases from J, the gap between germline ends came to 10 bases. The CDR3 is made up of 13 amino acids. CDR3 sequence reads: CASSLGGTRPQHF. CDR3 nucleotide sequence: TGTGCCAGCAGCTTAGGGGGGACAAGGCCCCAGCATTTT.

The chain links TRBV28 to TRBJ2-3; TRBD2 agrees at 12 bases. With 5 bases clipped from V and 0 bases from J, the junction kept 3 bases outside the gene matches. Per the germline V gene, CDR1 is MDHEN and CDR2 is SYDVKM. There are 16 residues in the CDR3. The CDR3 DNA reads TGTGCCAGCAGTCCACTAGCGGGGGGTAGCACAGATACGCAGTATTTT. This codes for CASSPLAGGSTDTQYF.

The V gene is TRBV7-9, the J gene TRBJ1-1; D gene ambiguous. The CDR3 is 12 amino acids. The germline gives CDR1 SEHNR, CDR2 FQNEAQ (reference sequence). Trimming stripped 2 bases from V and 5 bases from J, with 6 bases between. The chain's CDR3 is CASSLPPTEAFF. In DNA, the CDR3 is TGTGCCAGCAGCTTACCCCCGACTGAAGCTTTCTTT. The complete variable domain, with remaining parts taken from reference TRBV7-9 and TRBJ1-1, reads DTGVSQNPRHKITKRGQNVTFRCDPISEHNRLYWYRQTLGQGPEFLTYFQNEAQLEKSRLLSDRFSAERPKGSFSTLEIQRTEQGDSAMYLCASSLPPTEAFFGQGTRLTVV.

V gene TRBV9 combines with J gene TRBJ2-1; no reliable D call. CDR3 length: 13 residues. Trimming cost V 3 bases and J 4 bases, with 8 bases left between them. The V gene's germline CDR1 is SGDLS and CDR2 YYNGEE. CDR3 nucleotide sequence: TGTGCCAGCAGCGCCAATTTTTACAATGAGCAGTTCTTC. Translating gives CASSANFYNEQFF. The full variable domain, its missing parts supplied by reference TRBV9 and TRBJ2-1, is DSGVTQTPKHLITATGQRVTLRCSPRSGDLSVYWYQQSLDQGLQFLIQYYNGEERAKGNILERFSAQQFPDLHSELNLSSLELGDSALYFCASSANFYNEQFFGPGTRLTVL.

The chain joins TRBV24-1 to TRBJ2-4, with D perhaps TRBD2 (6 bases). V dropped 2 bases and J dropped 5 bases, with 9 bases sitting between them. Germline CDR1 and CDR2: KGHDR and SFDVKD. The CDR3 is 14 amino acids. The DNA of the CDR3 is TGTGCCACCAGTGATTATGGGAGGCAAAACATTCAGTACTTC. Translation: CATSDYGRQNIQYF.

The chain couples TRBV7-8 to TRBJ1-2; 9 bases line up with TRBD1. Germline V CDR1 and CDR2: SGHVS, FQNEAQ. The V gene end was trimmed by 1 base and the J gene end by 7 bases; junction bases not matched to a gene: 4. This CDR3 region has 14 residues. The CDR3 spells CASSLGQGVAGYTF. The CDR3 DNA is TGTGCCAGCAGCTTAGGACAGGGGGTGGCTGGCTACACCTTC.